The 17 T cell receptor beta chains below come from one sample, sequenced in a study of OX40 agonist ivuxolimab in advanced cancers. TCRdb's copy holds only in-frame clones and misses some; the assay was immunoSEQ multiplex PCR. Among approximately 79,000 clones listed, approximately 92% were seen once. The sequenced sample was CD4+ or CD8+ T cells sorted from blood, obtained in a trial of the OX40 agonist ivuxolimab. These receptors all come from an adult with an advanced solid tumor such as melanoma, head and neck, liver or kidney cancer.

CDR3 DNA: TGTGCCAGCAGCTTAGCGGGGGGCCTCTACGAGCAGTACTTC. This codes for CASSLAGGLYEQYF. This rearrangement joins TRBV11-1 to TRBJ2-7, with D tentatively TRBD1 or TRBD2 (6 bases each). Germline CDR1 is SGHAT and CDR2 is FQDESV (reference sequence). The CDR3 consists of 14 residues. Trimming took 0 bases from V and 3 from J, leaving 9 bases between them. Full variable domain (missing parts from reference TRBV11-1 and TRBJ2-7): EAEVAQSPRYKITEKSQAVAFWCDPISGHATLYWYRQILGQGPELLVQFQDESVVDDSQLPKDRFSAERLKGVDSTLKIQPAELGDSAMYLCASSLAGGLYEQYFGPGTRLTVT.

V is TRBV5-4 and J is TRBJ1-1; tentatively, D is TRBD1 (6 bases). V was cut by 4 bases and J by 0 bases, with 16 bases left in between. In germline, CDR1 is SGHNT, CDR2 YYREEE (reference sequence). The CDR3 extends over 16 amino acids. The CDR3 nucleotides are TGTGCCAGCAGCGGTACCGGGACACCTCTGAACACTGAAGCTTTCTTT. It encodes CASSGTGTPLNTEAFF.

The J gene is TRBJ2-7, the V gene TRBV7-2, with D hard to call. Looked up from germline, CDR1 is SGHTA and CDR2 is FQGNSA. Trimming pared 1 base from V and 1 base from J, leaving 14 bases between. The CDR3 runs to 16 residues. The CDR3 DNA sequence: TGTGCCAGCAGCTTAGTAGGCGTGGGTATGTCCTACGAGCAGTACTTC. It specifies CASSLVGVGMSYEQYF.

This clone was found once. The chain joins TRBV9 to TRBJ2-7; 9 nucleotides match TRBD2. The junction had 6 bases not matched to a gene; V was cut back by 0 bases and J by 5 bases. Germline V gene sequence: CDR1 SGDLS, CDR2 YYNGEE. This CDR3 region has 15 residues. Written as DNA, the CDR3 is TGTGCCAGCAGCGTAGCTGGACTAGCGTTTGACGAGCAGTACTTC. This sequence encodes CASSVAGLAFDEQYF.

V and J are TRBV13 and TRBJ1-1; tentatively, D is TRBD1 (6 bases). There are 15 residues in the CDR3. The germline CDR1 and CDR2 sequences are PRHDT and FYEKMQ (reference sequence). The ends were cut back, 0 bases at V and 2 bases at J, with 10 bases in the middle. CDR3 region: CASSLGRGINTEAFF. DNA of the CDR3: TGTGCCAGCAGCTTAGGCAGGGGCATAAACACTGAAGCTTTCTTT.

The chain is built from TRBV27 and TRBJ2-1; TRBD1 might be the D (5 bases). Germline V gene sequence: CDR1 MNHEY, CDR2 SMNVEV (reference sequence). V was cut by 3 bases and J by 2 bases, with 11 bases left in between. CDR3 size: 15 residues. The CDR3 spells CASSLPPGPYNEQFF. For the CDR3, the DNA is TGTGCCAGCAGTTTGCCGCCAGGGCCCTACAATGAGCAGTTCTTC.

This clone was seen just once. The chain is built from TRBV6-1 and TRBJ1-4, with D perhaps matching TRBD1 (6 bases). This CDR3 is built from 15 residues. V lost 7 bases, J lost 7 bases, and 19 bases lay in between. CDR1 is MNHNS and CDR2 is SASEGT in the germline V gene. CDR3 region: CASTYRDTRGEKLFF. CDR3 in DNA: TGTGCCAGCACCTACCGGGACACCAGGGGTGAAAAACTGTTTTTT.

The V and J genes are TRBV27 and TRBJ1-4; D remains ambiguous. Trimming removed 0 bases at V and 5 bases at J, with 10 bases between. The CDR3 has 15 residues. Germline CDR1 and CDR2: MNHEY and SMNVEV (reference sequence). CDR3 sequence: CASSLSEHRNEKLFF. CDR3 sequence (DNA): TGTGCCAGCAGTTTATCGGAACATAGAAATGAAAAACTGTTTTTT. Based on the CDR3 plus reference TRBV27 and TRBJ1-4, the full variable domain is EAQVTQNPRYLITVTGKKLTVTCSQNMNHEYMSWYRQDPGLGLRQIYYSMNVEVTDKGDVPEGYKVSRKEKRNFPLILESPSPNQTSLYFCASSLSEHRNEKLFFGSGTQLSVL.

The CDR3 spells CASSWQGDSYEQYF. CDR3 nucleotide sequence: TGTGCCAGCAGCTGGCAGGGGGACTCCTACGAGCAGTACTTC. The rearrangement uses TRBV27 and TRBJ2-7, with 7 positions matching TRBD1. The germline V gene has CDR1 MNHEY and CDR2 SMNVEV (reference sequence). There are 14 residues in the CDR3. Trimming cost V 6 bases and J 0 bases; bases outside gene matches: 5.

This clone was recorded once. The V and J genes are TRBV29-1 and TRBJ2-7; D is tentatively TRBD1 or TRBD2 (5 bases each). Trimming left V 3 bases short and J 6 bases short, with 12 bases between. The length of the CDR3 is 12 residues. Germline CDR1 and CDR2: SQVTM and ANQGSEA. In DNA, the CDR3 is TGCAGCGTTGAGTCAGGGAGCAGCGAGCAGTACTTC. It yields the protein CSVESGSSEQYF.

This chain links TRBV10-3 with TRBJ2-7, with a weak D call TRBD1 (6 bases). The germline V gene has CDR1 ENHRY and CDR2 SYGVKD. V lost 3 bases, J lost 3 bases, and 15 bases lay in between. This CDR3 contains 15 residues. The CDR3 spells CAISDTDSPYYEQYF. The CDR3 DNA is TGTGCCATCAGTGATACGGACAGTCCCTACTACGAGCAGTACTTC.

Here the CDR3 DNA reads TGCGCCAGCAGCCAAGAAGTGCGACAGCAGCAGTTCTTC. Protein sequence: CASSQEVRQQQFF. The chain joins TRBV4-1 to TRBJ2-1, with D perhaps TRBD1 (5 bases). The germline V gene has CDR1 MGHRA and CDR2 YSYEKL. With 0 bases removed from V and 11 bases from J, the gap between germline ends came to 11 bases. The CDR3 covers 13 residues.

The rearrangement uses TRBV6-1 and TRBJ2-7, with 13 bases matching TRBD2. Germline CDR1 and CDR2: MNHNS and SASEGT. The CDR3 contains 14 residues. The J segment lost 6 bases and the V segment lost 7 bases, leaving 6 bases of the junction unmatched. The DNA for the CDR3 is TGTGCCAGCATAGGGGGACTAGCGGGGTTCGAGCAGTACTTC. Its protein product is CASIGGLAGFEQYF.

About this clone itself: Within the sample, other DNA sequences also encode this same CDR3. The CDR3 protein is CASSLGEKLFF. The CDR3 DNA sequence: TGTGCCAGCAGCTTGGGAGAGAAACTGTTTTTT. This chain links TRBV5-6 with TRBJ1-4; no firm D call. This CDR3 comprises 11 residues. V lost 0 bases to trimming and J lost 11 bases, with 5 bases between them. Germline V CDR1 and CDR2: SGHDT, YYEEEE. Filled out from reference TRBV5-6 and TRBJ1-4, the complete variable domain reads DAGVTQSPTHLIKTRGQQVTLRCSPKSGHDTVSWYQQALGQGPQFIFQYYEEEERQRGNFPDRFSGHQFPNYSSELNVNALLLGDSALYLCASSLGEKLFFGSGTQLSVL.

This clone came up a few times. The chain links TRBV6-4 to TRBJ1-6; 7 bases fit TRBD1. This CDR3 comprises 14 residues. Germline V gene sequence: CDR1 MRHNA, CDR2 SNTAGT. Trimming removed 2 bases from V and 10 bases from J; junction bases left unmatched: 5. This chain's CDR3 is CASSDAGQRSPLHF. As DNA, the CDR3 is TGTGCCAGCAGTGACGCGGGACAGCGGTCACCCCTCCACTTT.

This clone appeared a single time. This chain links TRBV4-3 with TRBJ1-5; D uncertain. The V gene's germline CDR1 is LGHNA and CDR2 YSLEER. This CDR3 has 12 amino acids. V lost 6 bases and J lost 9, with 12 bases in between. The CDR3 DNA is TGCGCCAGCAGTACCGGGATTGGGCCCCAGCATTTT. Translation: CASSTGIGPQHF.

This chain connects TRBV18 to TRBJ2-3, with D unresolved. Germline V gives CDR1 KGHSH, CDR2 LQKENI. There are 15 residues in the CDR3. Trimming cost V 6 bases and J 0 bases, with 13 bases left between them. DNA for the CDR3: TGTGCCAGCTCGCACCCCGTGGGTAGCACAGATACGCAGTATTTT. Encoded protein: CASSHPVGSTDTQYF.